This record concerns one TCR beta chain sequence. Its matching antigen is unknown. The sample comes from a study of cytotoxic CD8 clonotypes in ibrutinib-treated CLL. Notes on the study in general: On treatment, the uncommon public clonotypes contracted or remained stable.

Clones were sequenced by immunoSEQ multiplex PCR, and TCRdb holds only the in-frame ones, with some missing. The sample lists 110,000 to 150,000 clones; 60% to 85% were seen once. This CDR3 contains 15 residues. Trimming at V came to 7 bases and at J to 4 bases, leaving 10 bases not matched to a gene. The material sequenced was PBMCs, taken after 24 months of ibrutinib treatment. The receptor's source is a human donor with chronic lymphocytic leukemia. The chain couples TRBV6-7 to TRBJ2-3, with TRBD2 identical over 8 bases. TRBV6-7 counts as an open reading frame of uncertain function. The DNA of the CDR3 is TGTGCCAGCACCCTACGGGGGGGCCTCGCAGATACGCAGTATTTT. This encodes CASTLRGGLADTQYF.